These 13 T cell receptor beta chains were all obtained from the same sample, sequenced in a study of T cells in Graves' hyperthyroidism and ophthalmopathy. Regions amplified from RNA transcripts were the TCR beta CDR3 regions. HTBI primers were employed in a first-round RT-PCR of the TCR CDR3. TCRdb fed the multiplex PCR reads into MiXCR, producing one record per CDR3 protein. This table holds nearly 600,000 distinct CDR3 sequences, around 14% found once. Sequencing input: blood. These receptors all stem from a woman between 18 and 29 years old with Graves' ophthalmopathy.

Comments on this clonotype: This clone may be a read error of a much larger clone one base away. This chain uses TRBV3-1 with TRBJ1-1; D might be TRBD1 (6 bases). The length of the CDR3 is 13 residues. Trimming pared 4 bases from V and 11 bases from J, leaving 17 bases between. Looked up from germline, CDR1 is LGHDT and CDR2 is YNNKEL (reference sequence). CDR3: CASSPCGGNLAFF. The CDR3 coding sequence is TGTGCCAGCAGCCCCTGCGGGGGCAACCTGGCTTTCTTT.

A note on this clonotype: One end of the junction is discordant with germline, which a read error may explain. The chain carries TRBV2 and TRBJ1-1; unclear D gene. This CDR3 comprises 14 residues. Germline V gene data show CDR1 as SNHLY and CDR2 as FYNNEI. CDR3 DNA: TGTGCCAGCAGTGCCGGGCAGGCTAACACTGAAGCTCTCTTT. Translation gives CASSAGQANTEALF.

This clonotype was seen repeatedly, ten times or more. The chain carries TRBV29-1 and TRBJ2-5; the D gene is possibly TRBD2 (6 bases). Germline loops: CDR1 SQVTM, CDR2 ANQGSEA. The CDR3 is made up of 12 amino acids. The CDR3 here is CSGTPNKETQYF. In DNA form, the CDR3 reads TGCAGTGGGACTCCCAATAAGGAGACCCAGTACTTC.

This clonotype has ten or more counts. This rearrangement joins TRBV7-2 to TRBJ2-7; D ambiguous. CDR3 length: 12 residues. Germline assignment: CDR1 SGHTA and CDR2 FQGNSA. V was shortened by 5 bases and J by 6 bases, with 11 bases between the two germline ends. The CDR3 bases are TGTGCCAGCAGCGACCCCTTCCTCGAGCAGTACTTC. This encodes CASSDPFLEQYF.

J is TRBJ1-4 and V is TRBV19; possibly TRBD1 for D (6 bases). Germline lookup yields CDR1 LNHDA and CDR2 SQIVND (reference sequence). The CDR3 consists of 15 residues. V lost 7 bases and J lost 2, with 14 bases in between. The CDR3 loop reads CASNLEGDTNEKLFF. The CDR3, as DNA: TGTGCCAGTAATCTGGAGGGGGATACTAATGAAAAACTGTTTTTT.

The rearrangement joins TRBV18 to TRBJ2-7; the D gene is possibly TRBD1 (6 bases). Germline assignment: CDR1 KGHSH and CDR2 LQKENI. Trimming stripped 2 bases from V and 5 bases from J, with 13 bases between. The CDR3 sequence is 14 residues long. CDR3 coding DNA: TGTGCCAGCTCACCATTGGGGGCAGGCGACGAGCAGTACTTC. Residues: CASSPLGAGDEQYF.

The chain carries TRBV27 and TRBJ2-7; 7 bases are a match to TRBD1. The CDR3 is 15 amino acids. Germline assignment: CDR1 MNHEY and CDR2 SMNVEV (reference sequence). V shed 9 bases and J 5 bases; nucleotides not matched to a gene: 16. CDR3 DNA sequence: TGTGCCAGTATCCGACAGGGAAGGTTGCTTGACGAGCAGTACTTC. Translation: CASIRQGRLLDEQYF.

This clonotype was detected a few times. CDR3 nucleotide sequence: TGTGCCAGCAGTTACGGGCCCTCCGGTCGGGAGACCCAGTACTTC. It encodes CASSYGPSGRETQYF. V usage is TRBV6-6 and J usage is TRBJ2-5; D ambiguous. The germline V gene encodes CDR1 MNHNY and CDR2 SVGAGI (reference sequence). The CDR3 has 15 residues. V lost 2 bases to trimming and J lost 5 bases, with 15 bases between them.

This chain links TRBV3-1 with TRBJ1-1; D ambiguous. With 1 base removed from V and 11 bases from J, the gap between germline ends came to 11 bases. The CDR3 is 12 residues long. Germline CDR1 and CDR2: LGHDT and YNNKEL (reference sequence). This chain's CDR3 is CASSQGRVAAFF. The CDR3 nucleotides read TGTGCCAGCAGCCAAGGGCGGGTTGCGGCTTTCTTT.

The chain carries TRBV20-1 and TRBJ1-5, with D unresolved. Trimming stripped 0 bases from V and 2 bases from J, with 8 bases between. The CDR3 runs to 14 residues. The germline gives CDR1 DFQATT, CDR2 SNEGSKA (reference sequence). Here the CDR3 reads CSARDPSGNQPQHF. The CDR3, as DNA: TGCAGTGCTAGAGATCCCAGCGGCAATCAGCCCCAGCATTTT.

There are a few counts of this clonotype. V gene TRBV29-1 combines with J gene TRBJ2-7; no clear D. The CDR3 sequence is 12 residues long. From germline, CDR1 is SQVTM and CDR2 ANQGSEA. V was clipped by 6 bases and J by 3 bases, with 12 bases between them. The CDR3, as DNA: TGCAGCGTAGGCGACTCCGACTACGAGCAGTACTTC. It specifies CSVGDSDYEQYF.

The V gene is TRBV29-1, the J gene TRBJ1-1; no definite D call. V dropped 6 bases and J dropped 8 bases, with 16 bases sitting between them. Germline V gene sequence: CDR1 SQVTM, CDR2 ANQGSEA. The CDR3 consists of 12 residues. The CDR3 loop reads CSVGPHPPEAFF. CDR3 DNA: TGCAGCGTCGGGCCTCACCCCCCCGAAGCTTTCTTT.

This clonotype was picked up many times. V is TRBV3-1 and J is TRBJ2-3, with 7 positions matching TRBD2. This CDR3 is built from 15 residues. V lost 0 bases and J lost 4; bases outside the gene matches: 4. Germline-derived CDR1 and CDR2 are LGHDT and YNNKEL (reference sequence). The CDR3 sequence: CASSQEGRAADTQYF. The DNA of the CDR3 is TGTGCCAGCAGCCAAGAGGGGAGGGCGGCAGATACGCAGTATTTT.